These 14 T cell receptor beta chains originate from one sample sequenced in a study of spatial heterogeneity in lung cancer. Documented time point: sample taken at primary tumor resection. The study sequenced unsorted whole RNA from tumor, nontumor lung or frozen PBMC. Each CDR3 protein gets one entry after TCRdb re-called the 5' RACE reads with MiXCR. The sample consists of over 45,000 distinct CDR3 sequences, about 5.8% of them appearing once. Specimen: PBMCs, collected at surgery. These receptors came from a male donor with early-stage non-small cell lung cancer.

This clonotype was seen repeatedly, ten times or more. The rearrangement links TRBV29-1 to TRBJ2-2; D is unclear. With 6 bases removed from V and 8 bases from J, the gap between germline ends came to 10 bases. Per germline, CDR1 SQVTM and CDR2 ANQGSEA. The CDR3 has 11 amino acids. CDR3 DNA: TGCAGCGTGGACCTGGGTGGGGAGCTGTTTTTT. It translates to CSVDLGGELFF.

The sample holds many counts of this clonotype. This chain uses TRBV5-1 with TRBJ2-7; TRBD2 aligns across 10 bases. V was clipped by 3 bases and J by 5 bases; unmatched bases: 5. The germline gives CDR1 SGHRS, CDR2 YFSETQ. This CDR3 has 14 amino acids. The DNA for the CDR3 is TGCGCCAGCAGCTCTAGCGGGAGTCCCCACGAGCAGTACTTC. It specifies CASSSSGSPHEQYF.

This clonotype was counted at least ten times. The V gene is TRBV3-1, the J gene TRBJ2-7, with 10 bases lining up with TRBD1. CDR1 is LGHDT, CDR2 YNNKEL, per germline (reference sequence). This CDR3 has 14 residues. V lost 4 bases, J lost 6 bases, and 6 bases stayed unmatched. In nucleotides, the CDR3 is TGTGCCAGCAGCCGCGGGACAGGGGAAGGCGAGCAGTACTTC. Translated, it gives CASSRGTGEGEQYF.

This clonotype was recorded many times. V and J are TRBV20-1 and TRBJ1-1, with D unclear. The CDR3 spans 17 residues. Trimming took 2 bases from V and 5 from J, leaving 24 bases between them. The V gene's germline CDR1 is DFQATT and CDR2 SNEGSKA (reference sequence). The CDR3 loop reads CSARPQSTRGRDTEAFF. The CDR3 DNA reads TGCAGTGCTAGACCCCAATCTACCCGGGGTCGTGATACTGAAGCTTTCTTT.

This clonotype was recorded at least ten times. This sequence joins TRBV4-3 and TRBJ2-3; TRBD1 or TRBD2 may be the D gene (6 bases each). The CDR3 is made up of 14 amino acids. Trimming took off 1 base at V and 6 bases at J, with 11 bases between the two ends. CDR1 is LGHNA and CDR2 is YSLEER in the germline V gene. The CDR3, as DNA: TGCGCCAGCAGCCAAGTTCTAGGGGGGGATACGCAGTATTTT. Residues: CASSQVLGGDTQYF.

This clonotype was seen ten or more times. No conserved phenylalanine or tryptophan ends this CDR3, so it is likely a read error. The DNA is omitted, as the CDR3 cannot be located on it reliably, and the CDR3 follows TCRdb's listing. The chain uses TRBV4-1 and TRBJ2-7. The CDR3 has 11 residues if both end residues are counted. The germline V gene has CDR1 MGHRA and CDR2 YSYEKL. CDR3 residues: CASSQDGVLYL.

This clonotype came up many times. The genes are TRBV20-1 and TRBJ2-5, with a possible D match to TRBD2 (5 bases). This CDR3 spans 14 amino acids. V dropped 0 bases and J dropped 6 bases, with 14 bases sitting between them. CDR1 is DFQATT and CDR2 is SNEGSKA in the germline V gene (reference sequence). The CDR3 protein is CSARDGEGRKTQYF. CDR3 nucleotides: TGCAGTGCTAGAGATGGTGAGGGTAGGAAGACCCAGTACTTC.

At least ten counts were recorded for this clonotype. CDR3 in DNA: TGTGCCAGCAGTTTCGACAGAAGCTCCTACGAGCAGTACTTC. Amino acid sequence: CASSFDRSSYEQYF. This chain uses TRBV12-3 or TRBV12-4 with TRBJ2-7, with a possible D match to TRBD1 (5 bases). The CDR3 covers 14 residues. V was pared by 3 bases and J by 0 bases, with 9 bases between.

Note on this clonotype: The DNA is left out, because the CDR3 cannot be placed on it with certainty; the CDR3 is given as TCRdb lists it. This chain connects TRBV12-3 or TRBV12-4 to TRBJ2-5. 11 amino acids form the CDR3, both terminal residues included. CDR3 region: CASSFLETQYF.

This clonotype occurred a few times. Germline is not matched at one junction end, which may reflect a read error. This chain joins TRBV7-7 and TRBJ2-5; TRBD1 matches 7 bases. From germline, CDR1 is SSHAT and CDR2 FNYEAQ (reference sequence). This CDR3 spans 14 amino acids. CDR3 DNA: TGTGCTAGCAGCCTAGGGACAGTCCAAGAGACCCAGTACTTC. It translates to CASSLGTVQETQYF. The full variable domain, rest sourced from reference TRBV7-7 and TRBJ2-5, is GAGVSQSPRYKVTKRGQDVTLRCDPISSHATLYWYQQALGQGPEFLTYFNYEAQPDKSGLPSDRFSAERPEGSISTLTIQRTEQRDSAMYRCASSLGTVQETQYFGPGTRLLVL.

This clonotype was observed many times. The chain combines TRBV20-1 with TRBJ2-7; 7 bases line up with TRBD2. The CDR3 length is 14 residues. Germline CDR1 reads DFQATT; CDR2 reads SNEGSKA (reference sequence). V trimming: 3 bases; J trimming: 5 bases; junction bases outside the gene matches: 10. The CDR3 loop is CSASPRENLHEQYF. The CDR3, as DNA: TGCAGTGCTAGTCCGCGGGAGAATCTGCACGAGCAGTACTTC.

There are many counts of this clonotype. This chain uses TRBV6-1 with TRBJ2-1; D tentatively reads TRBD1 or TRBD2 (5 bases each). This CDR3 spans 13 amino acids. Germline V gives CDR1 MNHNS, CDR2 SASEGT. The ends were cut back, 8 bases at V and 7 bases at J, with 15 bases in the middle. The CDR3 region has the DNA TGTGCCAGCCTTCTGGGGGAAGGGAATGAGCAGTTCTTC. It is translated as CASLLGEGNEQFF.

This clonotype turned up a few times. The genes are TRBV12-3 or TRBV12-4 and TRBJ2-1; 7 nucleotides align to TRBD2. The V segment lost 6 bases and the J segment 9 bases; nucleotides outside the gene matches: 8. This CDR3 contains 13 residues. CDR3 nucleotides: TGTGCCAGCAGCCCCCCTGGGAGGGTTGAGCAGTTCTTC. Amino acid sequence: CASSPPGRVEQFF.

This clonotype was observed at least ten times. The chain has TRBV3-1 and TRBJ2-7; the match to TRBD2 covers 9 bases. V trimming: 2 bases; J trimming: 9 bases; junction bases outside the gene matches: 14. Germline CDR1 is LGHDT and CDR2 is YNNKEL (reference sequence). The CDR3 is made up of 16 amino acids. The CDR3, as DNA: TGTGCCAGCAGCCAACAGCAAGCTAGCGGGACCTATGGGCAGTACTTC. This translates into CASSQQQASGTYGQYF.